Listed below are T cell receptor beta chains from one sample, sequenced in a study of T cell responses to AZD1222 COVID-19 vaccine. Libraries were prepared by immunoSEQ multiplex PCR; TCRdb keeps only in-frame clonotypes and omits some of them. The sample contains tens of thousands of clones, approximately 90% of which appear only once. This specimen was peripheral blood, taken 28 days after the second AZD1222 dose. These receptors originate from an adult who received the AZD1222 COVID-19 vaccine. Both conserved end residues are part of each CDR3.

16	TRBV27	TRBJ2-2	CASRPAGVANTGELFF
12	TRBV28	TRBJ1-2	CASSLTQGANTF
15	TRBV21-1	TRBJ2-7	CASSKFGQGSDEQYF
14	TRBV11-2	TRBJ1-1	CASSAGQGASEAFF
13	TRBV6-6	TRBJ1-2	CASSPDTEYGYTF
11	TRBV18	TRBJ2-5	CASSQEETQYF
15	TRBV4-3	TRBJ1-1	CASSQVQGFGTEAFF
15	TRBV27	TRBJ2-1	CASSLSQGPSNEQFF
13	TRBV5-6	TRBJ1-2	CASSSRARYGYTF
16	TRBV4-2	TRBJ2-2	CASSLLAGPGTGELFF
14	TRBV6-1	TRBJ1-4	CASSESVVNEKLFF
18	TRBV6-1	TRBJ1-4	CASSEASYNEGTNEKLFF
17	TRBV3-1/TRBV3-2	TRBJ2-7	CASSQPGLAGASYEQYF
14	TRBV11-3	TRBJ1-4	CASSQWGGDEKLFF
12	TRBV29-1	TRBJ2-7	CSVRGDRYEQYF
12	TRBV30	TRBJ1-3	CAWSVGGNTIYF
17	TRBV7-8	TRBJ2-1	CASSLSARASSYNEQFF
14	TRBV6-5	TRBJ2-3	CASSPGGGTDTQYF
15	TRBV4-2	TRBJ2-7	CASSQGGYGSYEQYF
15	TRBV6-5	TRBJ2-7	CASSWTGTPPYEQYF